This T cell receptor (beta chain) is drawn from a study of T cell responses to AZD1222 COVID-19 vaccine. Study-level information: Second-dose schedules of about 4 or about 12 weeks were combined. The study, taken as a whole, reports: Baseline seropositives among AZD1222 recipients totaled only 5 to 7. Clonal diversity was possibly underestimated; the donors were predominantly white British and more often female. Once two AZD1222 doses were given, Spike-specific TCR breadth and depth went up.

As concerns this clone: Its antigen is not identified.

Clones were sequenced by immunoSEQ multiplex PCR, and TCRdb holds only the in-frame ones, with some missing. The sample contains some 150,000 clones, roughly nine tenths of which appear only once. The sequenced sample was peripheral blood, obtained on day 0 of AZD1222 vaccination. The receptor was derived from an adult in good health.

CDR3 coding DNA: TGTGCCAGCAGCCCGACAGGGAACTATGGCTACACCTTC. Translation gives CASSPTGNYGYTF. V and J are TRBV7-9 and TRBJ1-2; 7 bases are shared with TRBD1. CDR1 and CDR2 from the germline V gene are SEHNR and FQNEAQ (reference sequence). V trimming: 5 bases; J trimming: 2 bases; junction bases outside the gene matches: 2. The CDR3 length is 13 residues.